This entry lists 5 T cell receptor beta chains sequenced from one sample in a study of T cell repertoires in cytomegalovirus infection (dated by TCRdb to between 2018 and 2020). The instrument was an Illumina HiSeq 1500. The public reads were quality trimmed at Q25 with fastp and then assembled into clones with MiXCR by TCRdb, keeping productive beta chains. Under each unique CDR3 protein, matching rows form one entry showing the most common genes and DNA. The sample table contains around 740,000 distinct CDR3 sequences; only one count was recorded for 35% of them. Around 3% of the sample goes to the ten largest clones. The sequencing sample was made of PBMCs. The source of these receptors is a human donor in good health (CMV status not recorded). Some clones in this sample may be carry-over from other donors' samples.

This clonotype showed up many times. The chain is built from TRBV7-3 and TRBJ1-1; D may be TRBD1 (6 bases). This CDR3 contains 15 residues. Germline CDR1 SGHTA, CDR2 FQGTGA. Trimming stripped 4 bases from V and 0 bases from J, with 12 bases between. The CDR3 nucleotides are TGTGCCAGCAGCTGGGGGGCAGGGATGAACACTGAAGCTTTCTTT. Amino acids: CASSWGAGMNTEAFF.

Only a few counts were recorded for this clonotype. The CDR3 coding sequence is TGTGCCAGCAGGACCTACAGGGCCGCGGGGGACTATGGCTACACCTTC. Residues: CASRTYRAAGDYGYTF. The V gene is TRBV6-1, the J gene TRBJ1-2; D is possibly TRBD1 (6 bases). V was pared by 6 bases and J by 3 bases, with 20 bases between. This CDR3 has 16 residues. Looked up from germline, CDR1 is MNHNS and CDR2 is SASEGT.

This clonotype appeared a few times. The CDR3 sequence: CASSYQGFGSPLHF. The CDR3 DNA reads as TGTGCCAGCAGTTATCAGGGGTTCGGCTCACCCCTCCACTTT. The chain joins TRBV7-3 to TRBJ1-6, with D maybe TRBD1 (6 bases). This CDR3 has 14 residues. Trimming removed 6 bases at V and 10 bases at J, with 16 bases between. Germline CDR1 is SGHTA and CDR2 is FQGTGA.

The genes are TRBV28 and TRBJ1-5; a possible D gene is TRBD1 (6 bases). Germline CDR1 and CDR2: MDHEN and SYDVKM. The CDR3 sequence is 15 residues long. V was pared by 5 bases and J by 3 bases, with 14 bases between. CDR3 sequence (DNA): TGTGCCAGCAGTCCCCAACAGGGCTTCAATCAGCCCCAGCATTTT. Translation: CASSPQQGFNQPQHF.

The rearrangement joins TRBV7-6 to TRBJ2-7; D not resolved. With 4 bases removed from V and 3 bases from J, the gap between germline ends came to 16 bases. The CDR3 length is 15 residues. Per the germline V gene, CDR1 is SGHVS and CDR2 is FNYEAQ. CDR3 DNA sequence: TGTGCCAGCAGCTCTCAAGGAATCGGAATCTACGAGCAGTACTTC. Protein sequence: CASSSQGIGIYEQYF.